This T cell receptor beta chain was captured in a study of T cell repertoires in cytomegalovirus infection. Study information: Carrying CMV and the relevant HLA type showed in public TCR beta signatures.

This CDR3 is 16 amino acids long. CDR1 and CDR2 from the germline V gene are SEHNR and FQNEAQ (reference sequence). With V trimmed by 6 bases and J by 5 bases, 10 bases remained unmatched. Overall study findings and caveats: The study found HLA-C-restricted CMV-specific TCR beta clonotypes dominating the ex vivo response.

TCRdb reprocessed the reads via MiXCR and lists one record per CDR3 protein. The profile shows about 98,000 distinct CDR3 sequences, approximately 15% of them singletons. Regarding this clonotype: The antigen is not known.

The genes are TRBV7-9 and TRBJ1-6, with 7 bases aligning to TRBD1. Sequenced: PBMCs. This sequence was found in a human donor in good health (CMV status not recorded). Some clones in this sample may be carry-over from other donors' samples. CDR3 nucleotide sequence: TGTGCCAGCAGGGACCCAACAGGGGTGAATAATTCACCCCTCCACTTT. Its translation: CASRDPTGVNNSPLHF.